This TCR beta chain stems from a study of STAT5B mutations in CD4+ large granular lymphocyte leukemia. For the study at large: Anti-CD4 microbead selection came after CD8+ cell depletion in cryopreserved samples.

Using immunoSEQ multiplex PCR, the repertoire was profiled, and TCRdb retains in-frame clones only, with some absent. The table includes about 4,600 clones, around four fifths detected once. The CDR3 covers 15 residues. Germline CDR1 and CDR2: SEHNR and FQNEAQ (reference sequence). Between the trimmed V and J ends, which lost 1 base and 2 bases, there was a span of 10 bases. Recruitment of CD4+ T-LGLL patients was in Padova, Helsinki and Shinshu. Either unselected PBMC or bead-purified CD4+, CD4+CD8+, CD57+ or CD56+ cells were sequenced. Sequencing was done on a sample of PBMCs. This chain joins TRBV7-9 and TRBJ2-3; D is undetermined. This TCR was recovered from a man in his 70s with CD4+ T-cell large granular lymphocyte leukemia. This chain's CDR3 is CASSLGDTLTDTQYF. The CDR3, as DNA: TGTGCCAGCAGCTTAGGGGATACCCTCACAGATACGCAGTATTTT.